Listed below are T cell receptor beta chains from one sample, sequenced in a study of cytomegalovirus exposure and HLA in healthy donors. Method: immunoSEQ multiplex PCR; TCRdb's copy keeps in-frame clones and lacks some. The top ten clones hold approximately 4% of a sample with more than 110,000 clones, about 70% of them seen once. The sequenced sample consisted of PBMCs. The origin of the receptors is a man aged 18 to 30 in good health and CMV-seronegative. Each CDR3 is given with its conserved first and last residue. D genes are given only for firm matches. For some rows the clone size is stated as once, few or many, or as a class when expanded; others skip it.

clone size,D gene,J gene,V gene,CDR3 DNA,CDR3 protein
-,TRBD2,TRBJ2-7,TRBV7-8,TGTGCCAGCAGCTTAGTTTGGCGGCTAGCGGTTTCCTACGAGCAGTACTTC,CASSLVWRLAVSYEQYF
-,-,TRBJ1-1,TRBV11-2,TGTGCCAGCAGCTCCCCCCCAGACAGAACGAACACTGAAGCTTTCTTT,CASSSPPDRTNTEAFF
-,TRBD2,TRBJ2-3,TRBV27,TGTGCCAGCAGTTTATATGGGGTGGGGGGGACAGATACGCAGTATTTT,CASSLYGVGGTDTQYF
-,TRBD1,TRBJ1-5,TRBV29-1,TGCAGCGTTGTGGGTACAGGGGGTAACGAGCCCCAGCATTTT,CSVVGTGGNEPQHF
few,TRBD1,TRBJ2-7,TRBV5-1,TGCGCCAGCAGCCTTGGGACAGGGTTATACGAGCAGTACTTC,CASSLGTGLYEQYF
-,-,TRBJ2-7,TRBV7-2,TGTGCCAGCAGCCCTCCCCTCTACGAGCAGTACTTC,CASSPPLYEQYF
-,-,TRBJ1-2,TRBV5-4,TGTGCCAGCAGCTTGGCACAGCAACATGGCTACACCTTC,CASSLAQQHGYTF
few,-,TRBJ2-1,TRBV5-4,TGTGTTGTGGCCTCCTACAATGAGCAGTTCTTC,CVVASYNEQFF
-,-,TRBJ2-7,TRBV5-1,TGCGCCAGCACAGGGCTAGGGGGTGCCGAGCAGTACTTC,CASTGLGGAEQYF
-,-,TRBJ2-2,TRBV5-1,TGCGCCAGCAGCTTACTTCAATACACCGGGGAGCTGTTTTTT,CASSLLQYTGELFF
-,-,TRBJ2-3,TRBV5-6,TGTGCCAGCAGCCCGGGGTGGGGCACAGATACGCAGTATTTT,CASSPGWGTDTQYF
-,TRBD1,TRBJ1-4,TRBV10-2,TGCGCCAGCAGCACCTCAGGGGGCGCCGAAAAACTGTTTTTT,CASSTSGGAEKLFF
-,-,TRBJ2-2,TRBV7-8,TGTGCCAGCAGCTTATTCTCAAGTGTGGGCCAGAACACCGGGGAGCTGTTTTTT,CASSLFSSVGQNTGELFF
-,-,TRBJ2-3,TRBV11-3,TGTGCCAGCAGCTTAGGACAGGCCACAGATACGCAGTATTTT,CASSLGQATDTQYF
-,TRBD1,TRBJ1-2,TRBV5-1,TGCGCCAGCAGCTGGCGGGAGGGGGCCTACTATGGCTACACCTTC,CASSWREGAYYGYTF
-,-,TRBJ2-7,TRBV6-5,TGTGCCAGCAGGCAGACAGACGGTACCTACGAGCAGTACTTC,CASRQTDGTYEQYF
-,-,TRBJ1-2,TRBV30,TGTGCCTATGATCGTGTGGGGGCCGATGGCTACACCTTC,CAYDRVGADGYTF
-,-,TRBJ2-5,TRBV7-8,TGTGCCAGCAGCCTACTGACTAACCAAGAGACCCAGTACTTC,CASSLLTNQETQYF
-,TRBD1,TRBJ2-1,TRBV5-1,TGCGCCAGAAACACAGGGGGCGCGTACAATGAGCAGTTCTTC,CARNTGGAYNEQFF
-,TRBD1,TRBJ1-2,TRBV25-1,TGTGCCAGCAGTGATACAGGGGTCTATGGCTACACCTTC,CASSDTGVYGYTF
-,-,TRBJ1-5,TRBV6-5,TGTGCCAGCAGTTACTTCGCCAGATATAGCAATCAGCCCCAGCATTTT,CASSYFARYSNQPQHF
once,-,TRBJ1-2,TRBV5-6,TGTGCCAGCAGCTTCTACTCCGCCCGCTATGGCTACACCTTC,CASSFYSARYGYTF
-,-,TRBJ2-1,TRBV5-4,TGTGCCAGCAGGGCGACAGGCGTTCAGGAGCAGTTCTTC,CASRATGVQEQFF
-,-,TRBJ2-3,TRBV2,TGTGCCGGAAGAGGTAGGCGGGGAGATACGCAGTATTTT,CAGRGRRGDTQYF
few,TRBD2,TRBJ2-5,TRBV19,TGTGCCAGTAGTATAGAGGGGGGGAAAGCGGGGACCCAGTACTTC,CASSIEGGKAGTQYF
-,-,TRBJ1-5,TRBV30,TGTGCCTGGAGTAAGGAGCGCCGTAGCAATCAGCCCCAGCATTTT,CAWSKERRSNQPQHF